Here is one T cell receptor beta chain with its context. The data stem from a study of T cell changes during pregnancy in multiple sclerosis. Germline V gene sequence: CDR1 SGHAT, CDR2 FQDESV (reference sequence). The CDR3 has 16 amino acids. J was trimmed by 8 bases and V by 5 bases; bases with no gene match: 8. The data were produced by immunoSEQ multiplex PCR, yet TCRdb's version contains in-frame clones alone and is incomplete. The sample has approximately 90,000 clones; roughly 90% are singletons. The TCR comes from a female donor with multiple sclerosis, enrolled in a pregnancy study. This chain connects TRBV11-1 to TRBJ2-1; 14 bases are shared with TRBD2. The sample was peripheral blood, taken before pregnancy. The DNA for the CDR3 is TGTGCCAGCAGCCCAGGACTAGCGGGAGGTTTCTATGAGCAGTTCTTC. Its protein is CASSPGLAGGFYEQFF. Drawing the rest from reference TRBV11-1 and TRBJ2-1, the complete variable domain is EAEVAQSPRYKITEKSQAVAFWCDPISGHATLYWYRQILGQGPELLVQFQDESVVDDSQLPKDRFSAERLKGVDSTLKIQPAELGDSAMYLCASSPGLAGGFYEQFFGPGTRLTVL.